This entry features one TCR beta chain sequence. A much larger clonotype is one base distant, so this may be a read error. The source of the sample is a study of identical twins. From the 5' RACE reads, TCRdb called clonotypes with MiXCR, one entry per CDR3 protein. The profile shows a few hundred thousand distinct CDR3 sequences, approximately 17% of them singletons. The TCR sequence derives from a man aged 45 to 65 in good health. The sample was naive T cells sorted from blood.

CDR3 in amino acids: CASSVEEGAYEQYF. The CDR3 DNA reads as TGTGCCAGCAGCGTAGAAGAGGGCGCCTACGAGCAGTACTTC. The gene calls are TRBV9 and TRBJ2-7, with TRBD2 as a possible D gene (5 bases). This CDR3 has 14 residues. CDR1 SGDLS and CDR2 YYNGEE come from the germline V gene. The ends were cut back, 0 bases at V and 2 bases at J, with 9 bases in the middle.